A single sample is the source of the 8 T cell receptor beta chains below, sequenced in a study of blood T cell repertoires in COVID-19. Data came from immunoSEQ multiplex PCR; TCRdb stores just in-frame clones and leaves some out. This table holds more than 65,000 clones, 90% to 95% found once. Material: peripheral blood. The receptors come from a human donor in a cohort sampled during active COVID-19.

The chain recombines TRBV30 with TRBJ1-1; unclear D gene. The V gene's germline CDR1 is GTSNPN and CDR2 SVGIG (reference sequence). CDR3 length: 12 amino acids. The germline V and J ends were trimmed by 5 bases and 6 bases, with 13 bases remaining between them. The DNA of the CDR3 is TGTGCCTGGCTACCCCGCACAGCTGAAGCTTTCTTT. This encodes CAWLPRTAEAFF.

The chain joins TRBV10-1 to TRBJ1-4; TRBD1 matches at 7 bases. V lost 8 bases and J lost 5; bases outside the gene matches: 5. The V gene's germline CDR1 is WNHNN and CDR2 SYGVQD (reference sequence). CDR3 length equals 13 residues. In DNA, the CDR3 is TGCGCCAGCTCAGAGACAGGGAATGAAAAACTGTTTTTT. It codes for CASSETGNEKLFF.

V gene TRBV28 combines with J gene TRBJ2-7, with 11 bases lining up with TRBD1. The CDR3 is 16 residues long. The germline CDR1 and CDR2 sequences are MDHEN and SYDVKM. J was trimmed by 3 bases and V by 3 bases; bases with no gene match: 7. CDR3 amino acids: CASSFLDGTGGYEQYF. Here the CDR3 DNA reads TGTGCCAGCAGTTTCCTTGATGGGACAGGGGGCTACGAGCAGTACTTC. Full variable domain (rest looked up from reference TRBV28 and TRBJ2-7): DVKVTQSSRYLVKRTGEKVFLECVQDMDHENMFWYRQDPGLGLRLIYFSYDVKMKEKGDIPEGYSVSREKKERFSLILESASTNQTSMYLCASSFLDGTGGYEQYFGPGTRLTVT.

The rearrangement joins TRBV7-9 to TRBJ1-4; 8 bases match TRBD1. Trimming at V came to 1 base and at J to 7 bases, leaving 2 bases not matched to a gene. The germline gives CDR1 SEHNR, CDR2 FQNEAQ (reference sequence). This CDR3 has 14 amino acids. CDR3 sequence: CASSLDRGIEKLFF. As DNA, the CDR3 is TGTGCCAGCAGCTTAGACAGGGGGATTGAAAAACTGTTTTTT.

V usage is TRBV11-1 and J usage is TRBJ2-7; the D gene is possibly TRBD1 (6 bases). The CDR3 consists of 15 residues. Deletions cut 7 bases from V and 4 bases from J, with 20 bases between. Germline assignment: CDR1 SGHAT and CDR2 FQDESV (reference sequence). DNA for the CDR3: TGTGCCAGCACGGTATCTGCAGGGGAAGGTTACGAGCAGTACTTC. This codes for CASTVSAGEGYEQYF.

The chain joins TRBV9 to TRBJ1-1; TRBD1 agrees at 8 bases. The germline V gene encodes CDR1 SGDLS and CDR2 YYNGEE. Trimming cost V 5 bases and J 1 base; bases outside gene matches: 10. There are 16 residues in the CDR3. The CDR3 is CASRAIGQGENTEAFF. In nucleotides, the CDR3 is TGTGCCAGCAGGGCTATTGGACAGGGCGAGAACACTGAAGCTTTCTTT.

The CDR3 reads CATSDRDRADGLIEAFF. DNA for the CDR3: TGTGCCACCAGTGACCGAGACAGGGCTGACGGCCTCATTGAAGCTTTCTTT. V and J are TRBV24-1 and TRBJ1-1; 7 bases map to TRBD1. The CDR3 extends over 17 amino acids. With 4 bases clipped from V and 7 bases from J, the junction kept 17 bases outside the gene matches. Germline loops: CDR1 KGHDR, CDR2 SFDVKD.

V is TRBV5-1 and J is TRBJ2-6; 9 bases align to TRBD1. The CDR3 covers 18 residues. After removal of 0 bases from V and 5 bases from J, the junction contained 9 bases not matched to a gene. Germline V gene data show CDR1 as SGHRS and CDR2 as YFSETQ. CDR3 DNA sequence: TGCGCCAGCAGCTTGGAGGGACAGGGAAGCCCACGGGCCAACGTCCTGACTTTC. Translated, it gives CASSLEGQGSPRANVLTF.